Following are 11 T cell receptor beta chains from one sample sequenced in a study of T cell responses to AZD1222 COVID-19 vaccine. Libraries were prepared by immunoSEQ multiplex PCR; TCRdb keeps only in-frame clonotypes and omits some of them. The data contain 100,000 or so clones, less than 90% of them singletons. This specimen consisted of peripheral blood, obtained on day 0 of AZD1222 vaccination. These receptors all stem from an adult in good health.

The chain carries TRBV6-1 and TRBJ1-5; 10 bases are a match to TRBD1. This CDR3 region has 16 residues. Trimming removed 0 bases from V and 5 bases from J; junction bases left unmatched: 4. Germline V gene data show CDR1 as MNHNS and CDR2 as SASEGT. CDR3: CASSEAGQGRYQPQHF. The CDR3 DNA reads TGTGCCAGCAGTGAAGCGGGACAGGGGCGGTATCAGCCCCAGCATTTT.

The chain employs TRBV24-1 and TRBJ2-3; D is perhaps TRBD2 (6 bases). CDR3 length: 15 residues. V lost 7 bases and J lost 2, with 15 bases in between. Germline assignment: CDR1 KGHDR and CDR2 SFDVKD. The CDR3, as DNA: TGTGCCACCAGCAATAGCGGCCGAAACACAGATACGCAGTATTTT. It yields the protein CATSNSGRNTDTQYF.

The chain's CDR3 is CASRLGTGGARNTGNTIYF. In DNA, the CDR3 is TGTGCCAGCAGGTTGGGGACAGGGGGCGCGAGGAATACTGGAAACACCATATATTTT. The genes are TRBV27 and TRBJ1-3, with TRBD1 matching over 12 bases. The CDR3 consists of 19 residues. V shed 6 bases and J 2 bases; nucleotides not matched to a gene: 14. CDR1 is MNHEY and CDR2 is SMNVEV in the germline V gene (reference sequence).

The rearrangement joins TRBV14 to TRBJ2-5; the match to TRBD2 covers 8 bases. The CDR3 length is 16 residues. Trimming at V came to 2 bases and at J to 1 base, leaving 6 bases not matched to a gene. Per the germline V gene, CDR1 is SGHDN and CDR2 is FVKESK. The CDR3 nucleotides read TGTGCCAGCAGCCAACACCCCGGGACTAGCCAAGAGACCCAGTACTTC. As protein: CASSQHPGTSQETQYF. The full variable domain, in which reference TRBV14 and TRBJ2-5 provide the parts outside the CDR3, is EAGVTQFPSHSVIEKGQTVTLRCDPISGHDNLYWYRRVMGKEIKFLLHFVKESKQDESGMPNNRFLAERTGGTYSTLKVQPAELEDSGVYFCASSQHPGTSQETQYFGPGTRLLVL.

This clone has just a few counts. CDR3 nucleotides: TGTGCCAGTAGTAGCCCCGGCGGGACCTCCTACGAGCAGTACTTC. The encoded protein is CASSSPGGTSYEQYF. The V and J genes are TRBV19 and TRBJ2-7, with TRBD2 as a possible D gene (6 bases). This CDR3 has 15 amino acids. The germline CDR1 and CDR2 sequences are LNHDA and SQIVND (reference sequence). V was pared by 4 bases and J by 0 bases, with 13 bases between.

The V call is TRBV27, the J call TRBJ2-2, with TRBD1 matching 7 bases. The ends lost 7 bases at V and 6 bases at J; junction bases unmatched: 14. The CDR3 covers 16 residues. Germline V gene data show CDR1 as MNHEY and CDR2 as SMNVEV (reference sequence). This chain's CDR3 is CASNPTPTGNAGELFF. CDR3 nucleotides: TGTGCCAGCAACCCCACCCCGACAGGGAATGCCGGGGAGCTGTTTTTT.

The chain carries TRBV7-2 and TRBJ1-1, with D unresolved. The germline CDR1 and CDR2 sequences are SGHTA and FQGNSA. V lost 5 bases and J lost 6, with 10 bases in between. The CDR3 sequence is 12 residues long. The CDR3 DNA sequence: TGTGCCAGCAGCCCTGGGTTCTCTGAAGCTTTCTTT. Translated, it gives CASSPGFSEAFF.

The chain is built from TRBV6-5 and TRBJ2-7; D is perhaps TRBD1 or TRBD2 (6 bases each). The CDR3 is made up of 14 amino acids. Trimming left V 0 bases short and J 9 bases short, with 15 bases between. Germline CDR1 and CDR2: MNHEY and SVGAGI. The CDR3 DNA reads TGTGCCAGCAGTTACTCCGGGGGCACAGCGGTGCAGTACTTC. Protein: CASSYSGGTAVQYF.

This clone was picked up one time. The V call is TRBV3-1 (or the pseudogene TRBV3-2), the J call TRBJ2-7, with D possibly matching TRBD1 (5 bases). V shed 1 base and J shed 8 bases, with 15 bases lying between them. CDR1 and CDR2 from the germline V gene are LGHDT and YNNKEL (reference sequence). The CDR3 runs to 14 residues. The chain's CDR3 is CASSQVEWQGKQYF. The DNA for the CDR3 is TGTGCCAGCAGCCAAGTAGAGTGGCAGGGTAAGCAGTACTTC.

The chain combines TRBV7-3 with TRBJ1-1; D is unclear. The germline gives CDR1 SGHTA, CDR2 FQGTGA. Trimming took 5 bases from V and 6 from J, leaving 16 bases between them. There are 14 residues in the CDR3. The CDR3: CASSHPGPHAEAFF. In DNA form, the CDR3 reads TGTGCCAGCAGCCATCCCGGGCCGCACGCTGAAGCTTTCTTT.

Here the CDR3 DNA reads TGCGCCAGCAGCTTATCGGGGCTCGACTCTGGAAACACCATATATTTT. Its protein is CASSLSGLDSGNTIYF. The chain couples TRBV5-1 to TRBJ1-3, with a weak D call TRBD1 (5 bases). Looked up from germline, CDR1 is SGHRS and CDR2 is YFSETQ. The CDR3 runs 16 residues. V was clipped by 2 bases and J by 0 bases, with 12 bases between them.